This T cell receptor (beta chain) appears in the sequencing data of a study of blood T cell repertoires in COVID-19. Clones were sequenced by immunoSEQ multiplex PCR, and TCRdb holds only the in-frame ones, with some missing. The sample records 110,000 or so clones, 90% being singletons. This CDR3 comprises 15 residues. Germline V gene lookup returns CDR1 PRHDT and CDR2 FYEKMQ (reference sequence). Trimming cost V 4 bases and J 5 bases, with 17 bases left between them. The clonotype comes from a human donor in a cohort sampled during active COVID-19. The specimen was peripheral blood. This rearrangement joins TRBV13 to TRBJ2-5; D is perhaps TRBD1 (6 bases). The CDR3 bases are TGTGCCAGCAGCTCCCGGACAGTGAGTGTGGAGACCCAGTACTTC. Translation gives CASSSRTVSVETQYF.